The 22 T cell receptor beta chains given below trace back to one sample, sequenced in a study of OX40 agonist ivuxolimab in advanced cancers. Receptor amplification or capture employed the immunoSEQ multiplex PCR assay. This is the immuneACCESS table as TCRdb keeps it, with only in-frame sequences that have V and J called. A part of the clones is gone; compared with another copy, unresolved V genes explain less than half, and the rest is unexplained. Recorded for this sample are more than 13,000 clones; over 70% of them occurred a single time. The leading ten clones occupy less than 35% of the sample. Source: CD4+ or CD8+ T cells sorted from blood, taken in a trial of the OX40 agonist ivuxolimab. The source is an adult with an advanced solid tumor such as melanoma, head and neck, liver or kidney cancer.

This sequence joins TRBV4-1 and TRBJ2-3, with TRBD1 matching over 8 bases. This CDR3 has 14 residues. The J segment lost 6 bases and the V segment lost 4 bases, leaving 6 bases of the junction unmatched. From germline, CDR1 is MGHRA and CDR2 YSYEKL. In nucleotides, the CDR3 is TGCGCCAGCAGCCCATTGACAGGGGTGGATACGCAGTATTTT. This sequence encodes CASSPLTGVDTQYF.

The rearrangement joins TRBV19 to TRBJ1-4, with D possibly matching TRBD1 (6 bases). CDR1 is LNHDA and CDR2 is SQIVND in the germline V gene (reference sequence). The V end lost 11 bases, the J end lost 3 bases, and 25 bases lay between the germline ends. There are 17 residues in the CDR3. CDR3 nucleotide sequence: TGTGCCTCCAGAAGGTCCTTGGGCACAGGGCCTAATGAAAAACTGTTTTTT. Encoded protein: CASRRSLGTGPNEKLFF.

This clone was found a few times. The chain has TRBV28 and TRBJ2-7; D might be TRBD1 (6 bases). The germline gives CDR1 MDHEN, CDR2 SYDVKM. This CDR3 is built from 14 residues. Trimming left V 7 bases short and J 6 bases short, with 19 bases between. The CDR3 DNA follows: TGTGCCAGCATCGAACAGGGAAAACCCCTCGAGCAGTACTTC. Its translation: CASIEQGKPLEQYF.

The chain links TRBV4-1 to TRBJ2-3; 8 positions match TRBD1. This CDR3 is 17 amino acids long. Germline V gene data show CDR1 as MGHRA and CDR2 as YSYEKL. V lost 1 base and J lost 4; bases outside the gene matches: 10. The CDR3 here is CASSQVADRGEADTQYF. The CDR3 DNA follows: TGCGCCAGCAGCCAAGTGGCCGACAGGGGCGAAGCAGATACGCAGTATTTT.

The gene calls are TRBV11-3 and TRBJ2-5; 8 positions match TRBD2. This CDR3 has 16 residues. V shed 1 base and J 5 bases; nucleotides not matched to a gene: 9. Germline CDR1 reads SGHNT; CDR2 reads YENEEA. CDR3 in amino acids: CASSLGAGGAWETQYF. For the CDR3, the DNA is TGTGCCAGCAGCTTAGGTGCCGGGGGGGCCTGGGAGACCCAGTACTTC. Using reference TRBV11-3 and TRBJ2-5 for the parts outside the CDR3, the full variable domain is EAGVVQSPRYKIIEKKQPVAFWCNPISGHNTLYWYLQNLGQGPELLIRYENEEAVDDSQLPKDRFSAERLKGVDSTLKIQPAELGDSAVYLCASSLGAGGAWETQYFGPGTRLLVL.

The V call is TRBV7-9, the J call TRBJ2-5, with TRBD1 matching over 10 bases. There are 15 residues in the CDR3. V lost 4 bases and J lost 5; bases outside the gene matches: 7. CDR1 and CDR2 from the germline V gene are SEHNR and FQNEAQ (reference sequence). CDR3 protein: CASSSPDRGWETQYF. CDR3 DNA: TGTGCCAGCAGCTCCCCGGACAGGGGGTGGGAGACCCAGTACTTC.

The table lists this clone with a few counts. The chain joins TRBV18 to TRBJ1-2, with unresolved D. The germline V and J ends were trimmed by 3 bases and 0 bases, with 14 bases remaining between them. This CDR3 is 16 amino acids long. Per germline, CDR1 KGHSH and CDR2 LQKENI. CDR3 DNA sequence: TGTGCCAGCTCACCCCGTGGGCAGTTCTCTAACTATGGCTACACCTTC. Amino acid sequence: CASSPRGQFSNYGYTF.

As regards this clone: A read error may account for a junction end that differs from germline. This rearrangement joins TRBV6-5 to TRBJ2-2, with a possible D match to TRBD1 (6 bases). From germline, CDR1 is MNHEY and CDR2 SVGAGI. The CDR3 loop spans 15 amino acids. The CDR3, as DNA: TGTGCCAGCAGTTTTTACAGGGCGAATACCGGGGAGCTGTTTTTT. Protein: CASSFYRANTGELFF.

The rearrangement joins TRBV19 to TRBJ2-7; 11 positions match TRBD1. The CDR3 spans 15 residues. Germline trimming cut 5 bases from V and 4 bases from J; bases unmatched to any gene: 7. The germline V gene encodes CDR1 LNHDA and CDR2 SQIVND (reference sequence). The CDR3 nucleotides are TGTGCCAGTAGTGCGACGGGACAGGGGGTTTACGAGCAGTACTTC. Its protein is CASSATGQGVYEQYF.

The chain links TRBV9 to TRBJ2-5; D may be TRBD2 (7 bases). The germline V and J ends were trimmed by 6 bases and 5 bases, with 14 bases remaining between them. CDR3 length equals 13 residues. Germline CDR1 reads SGDLS; CDR2 reads YYNGEE. In nucleotides, the CDR3 is TGTGCCAGCAAGGGAGGGGGGTCCGAGACCCAGTACTTC. Protein sequence: CASKGGGSETQYF.

This chain joins TRBV5-1 and TRBJ2-7; a weak D match, TRBD2 (5 bases). The CDR3 length is 13 residues. Germline CDR1 SGHRS, CDR2 YFSETQ. V was pared by 4 bases and J by 4 bases, with 12 bases between. CDR3 bases: TGCGCCAGCAGCGAAGCTAGCTGGTACGAGCAGTACTTC. Residues: CASSEASWYEQYF.

The V call is TRBV27, the J call TRBJ2-7, with a weak D call TRBD2 (6 bases). Trimming left V 5 bases short and J 0 bases short, with 17 bases between. This CDR3 is built from 16 residues. Germline V gene lookup returns CDR1 MNHEY and CDR2 SMNVEV (reference sequence). The CDR3 DNA is TGTGCCAGCAGTCCCTCAGGAGGGTTGAGCTCCTACGAGCAGTACTTC. Amino acid sequence: CASSPSGGLSSYEQYF.

The chain is built from TRBV11-3 and TRBJ2-4; D is perhaps TRBD1 (5 bases). Germline loops: CDR1 SGHNT, CDR2 YENEEA. The CDR3 is made up of 14 amino acids. Trimming shortened V by 1 base and J by 4 bases, and 8 bases separated the two germline ends. CDR3 amino acids: CASSLGQQKNIQYF. Here the CDR3 DNA reads TGTGCCAGCAGCTTAGGACAGCAAAAAAACATTCAGTACTTC.

The gene calls are TRBV4-3 and TRBJ2-7, with 7 bases aligning to TRBD1. The germline V gene has CDR1 LGHNA and CDR2 YSLEER. This CDR3 spans 17 amino acids. V shed 0 bases and J 0 bases; nucleotides not matched to a gene: 8. CDR3 in amino acids: CASSQERGQGYSYEQYF. The CDR3 nucleotides read TGCGCCAGCAGCCAAGAGAGGGGGCAGGGCTACTCCTACGAGCAGTACTTC.

CDR3 sequence: CASSLKDTSNYGYTF. CDR3 coding DNA: TGTGCCAGCAGCTTGAAGGACACCAGTAACTATGGCTACACCTTC. The chain couples TRBV7-2 to TRBJ1-2; D is possibly TRBD1 (5 bases). Germline CDR1 SGHTA, CDR2 FQGNSA. CDR3 length equals 15 residues. The ends were cut back, 3 bases at V and 1 base at J, with 12 bases in the middle.

The gene calls are TRBV11-3 and TRBJ2-2, with 7 nucleotides matching TRBD2. With V trimmed by 5 bases and J by 4 bases, 4 bases remained unmatched. The CDR3 length is 14 residues. Germline values: CDR1 SGHNT, CDR2 YENEEA. The CDR3 sequence is CASSDRGGTGELFF. The CDR3 DNA is TGTGCCAGCAGCGACCGCGGGGGCACCGGGGAGCTGTTTTTT. Full variable domain (missing parts from reference TRBV11-3 and TRBJ2-2): EAGVVQSPRYKIIEKKQPVAFWCNPISGHNTLYWYLQNLGQGPELLIRYENEEAVDDSQLPKDRFSAERLKGVDSTLKIQPAELGDSAVYLCASSDRGGTGELFFGEGSRLTVL.

This clone has a handful of counts. The gene calls are TRBV7-9 and TRBJ2-5; possible D gene TRBD2, 5 bases. Germline assignment: CDR1 SEHNR and CDR2 FQNEAQ (reference sequence). V was clipped by 4 bases and J by 2 bases, with 14 bases between them. CDR3 length: 15 residues. In DNA, the CDR3 is TGTGCCAGCAGCTCCTCAACTAGAGTGCAAGAGACCCAGTACTTC. It encodes CASSSSTRVQETQYF.

As for this clone: The junction shows a germline mismatch at one end, possibly a read error. The chain is built from TRBV10-3 and TRBJ1-2, with D perhaps TRBD1 (5 bases). CDR1 and CDR2 (germline): ENHRY, SYGVKD. This CDR3 comprises 12 residues. In DNA, the CDR3 is TGTGCCAGCAGTTACGTAGGGGCCGGCTACACCTTC. Encoded protein: CASSYVGAGYTF.

This sequence joins TRBV7-8 and TRBJ2-3; tentative D call: TRBD1 (6 bases). The CDR3 runs 17 residues. The germline V and J ends were trimmed by 0 bases and 4 bases, with 17 bases remaining between them. Germline V gene lookup returns CDR1 SGHVS and CDR2 FQNEAQ. In DNA form, the CDR3 reads TGTGCCAGCAGCTTAGCCGGACAGTACGGGCACGCAGATACGCAGTATTTT. It codes for CASSLAGQYGHADTQYF. The whole variable domain, remainder taken from reference TRBV7-8 and TRBJ2-3, is GAGVSQSPRYKVAKRGQDVALRCDPISGHVSLFWYQQALGQGPEFLTYFQNEAQLDKSGLPSDRFFAERPEGSVSTLKIQRTQQEDSAVYLCASSLAGQYGHADTQYFGPGTRLTVL.

This rearrangement joins TRBV4-1 to TRBJ1-2, with 9 bases that match TRBD1. The trim removed 1 base at V and 4 bases at J, leaving 7 bases unmatched. Germline CDR1 is MGHRA and CDR2 is YSYEKL. This CDR3 spans 16 amino acids. The CDR3 DNA reads TGCGCCAGCAGCCAAGGTTTGGACAGGGGCCTCTATGGCTACACCTTC. This codes for CASSQGLDRGLYGYTF.

By proportion, this clone is medium-sized. The chain recombines TRBV7-6 with TRBJ1-2; D possibly corresponds to TRBD1 (6 bases). The CDR3 extends over 13 amino acids. Looked up from germline, CDR1 is SGHVS and CDR2 is FNYEAQ. V lost 4 bases, J lost 7 bases, and 13 bases lay in between. The chain's CDR3 is CASSSTGLAGYTF. CDR3 nucleotide sequence: TGTGCCAGCAGCTCTACAGGGTTGGCTGGCTACACCTTC.

V usage is TRBV19 and J usage is TRBJ2-1, with unresolved D. The CDR3 length is 13 residues. Trimming left V 3 bases short and J 4 bases short, with 7 bases between. The germline V gene has CDR1 LNHDA and CDR2 SQIVND (reference sequence). CDR3 amino acids: CASSISEYNEQFF. DNA for the CDR3: TGTGCCAGTAGTATTTCAGAGTACAATGAGCAGTTCTTC.